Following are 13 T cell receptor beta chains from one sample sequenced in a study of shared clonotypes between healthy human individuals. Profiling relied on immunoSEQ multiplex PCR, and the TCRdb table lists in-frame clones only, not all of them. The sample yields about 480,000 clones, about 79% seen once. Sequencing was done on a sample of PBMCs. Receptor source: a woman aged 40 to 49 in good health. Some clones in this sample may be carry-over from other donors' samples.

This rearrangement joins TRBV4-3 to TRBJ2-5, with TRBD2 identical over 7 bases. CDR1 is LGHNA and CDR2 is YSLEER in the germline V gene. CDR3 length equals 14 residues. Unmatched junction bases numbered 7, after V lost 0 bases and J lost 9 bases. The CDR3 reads CASSQEEAGGAQYF. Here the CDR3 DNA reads TGCGCCAGCAGCCAAGAAGAGGCTGGGGGGGCCCAGTACTTC.

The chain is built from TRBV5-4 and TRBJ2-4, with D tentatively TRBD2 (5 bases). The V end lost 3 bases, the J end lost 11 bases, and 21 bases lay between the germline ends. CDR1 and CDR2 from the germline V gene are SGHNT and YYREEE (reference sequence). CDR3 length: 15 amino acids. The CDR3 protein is CASSSSKNSADFQYF. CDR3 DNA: TGTGCCAGCAGCTCCAGTAAAAATAGCGCTGATTTTCAGTACTTC.

CDR3 residues: CASSEIEETQYF. For the CDR3, the DNA is TGTGCCAGCAGTGAAATTGAAGAGACCCAGTACTTC. The rearrangement joins TRBV2 to TRBJ2-5, with D uncertain. The CDR3 contains 12 residues. V was clipped by 2 bases and J by 3 bases, with 4 bases between them. The germline CDR1 and CDR2 sequences are SNHLY and FYNNEI.

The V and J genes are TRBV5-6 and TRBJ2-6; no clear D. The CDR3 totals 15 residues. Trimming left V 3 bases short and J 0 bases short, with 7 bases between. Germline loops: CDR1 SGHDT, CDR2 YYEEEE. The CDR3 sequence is CASSWADSGANVLTF. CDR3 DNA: TGTGCCAGCAGCTGGGCCGACTCTGGGGCCAACGTCCTGACTTTC. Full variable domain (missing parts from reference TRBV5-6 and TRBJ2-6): DAGVTQSPTHLIKTRGQQVTLRCSPKSGHDTVSWYQQALGQGPQFIFQYYEEEERQRGNFPDRFSGHQFPNYSSELNVNALLLGDSALYLCASSWADSGANVLTFGAGSRLTVL.

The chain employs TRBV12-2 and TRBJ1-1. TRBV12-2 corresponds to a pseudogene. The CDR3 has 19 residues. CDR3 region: CASRSPSLAESPMNTEAFF. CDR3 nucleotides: TGTGCAAGTCGCTCACCGAGCTTGGCTGAAAGCCCCATGAACACTGAAGCTTTCTTT.

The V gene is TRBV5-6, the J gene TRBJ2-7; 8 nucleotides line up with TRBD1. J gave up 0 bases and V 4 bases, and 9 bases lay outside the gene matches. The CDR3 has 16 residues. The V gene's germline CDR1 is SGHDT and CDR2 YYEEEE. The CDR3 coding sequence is TGTGCCAGCAGCCATATTGACAGGGGCCGCTCCTACGAGCAGTACTTC. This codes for CASSHIDRGRSYEQYF.

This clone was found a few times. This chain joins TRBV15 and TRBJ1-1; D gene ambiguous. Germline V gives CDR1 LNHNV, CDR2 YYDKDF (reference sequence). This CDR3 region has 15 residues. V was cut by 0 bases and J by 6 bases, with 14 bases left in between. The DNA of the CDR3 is TGTGCCACCAGCAGAGATGGACTAGGAAAGTCTGAAGCTTTCTTT. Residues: CATSRDGLGKSEAFF.

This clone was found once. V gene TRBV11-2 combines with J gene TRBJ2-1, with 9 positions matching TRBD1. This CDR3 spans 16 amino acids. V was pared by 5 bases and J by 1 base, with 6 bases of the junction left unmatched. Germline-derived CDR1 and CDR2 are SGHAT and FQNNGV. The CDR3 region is CASSSHRGPSYNEQFF. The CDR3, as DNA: TGTGCCAGCAGCAGCCACAGGGGGCCGTCCTACAATGAGCAGTTCTTC.

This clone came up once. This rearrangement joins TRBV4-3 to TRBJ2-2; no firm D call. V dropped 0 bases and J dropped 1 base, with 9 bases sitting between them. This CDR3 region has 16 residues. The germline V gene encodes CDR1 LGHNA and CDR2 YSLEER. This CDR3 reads CASSQDVAVNTGELFF. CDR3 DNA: TGCGCCAGCAGCCAAGATGTAGCAGTGAACACCGGGGAGCTGTTTTTT.

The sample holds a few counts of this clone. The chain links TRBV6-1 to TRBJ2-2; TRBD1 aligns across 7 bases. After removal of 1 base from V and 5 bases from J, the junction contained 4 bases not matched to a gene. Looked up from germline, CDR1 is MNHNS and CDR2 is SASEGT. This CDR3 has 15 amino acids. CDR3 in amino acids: CASSEEGGWTGELFF. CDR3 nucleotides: TGTGCCAGCAGTGAAGAAGGGGGCTGGACCGGGGAGCTGTTTTTT.

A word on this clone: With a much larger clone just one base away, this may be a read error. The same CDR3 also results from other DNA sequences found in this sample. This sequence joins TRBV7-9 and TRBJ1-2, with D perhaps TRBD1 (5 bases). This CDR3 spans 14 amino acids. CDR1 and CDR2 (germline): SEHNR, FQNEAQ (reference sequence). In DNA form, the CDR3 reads TGTGCTAGCAGCTTAGCCGGGACCGCATATGGCTACACCTTC. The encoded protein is CASSLAGTAYGYTF.

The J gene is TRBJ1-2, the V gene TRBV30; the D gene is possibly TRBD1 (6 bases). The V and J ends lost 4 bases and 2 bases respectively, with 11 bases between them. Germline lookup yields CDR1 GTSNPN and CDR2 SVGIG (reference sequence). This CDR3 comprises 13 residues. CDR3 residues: CAWILGGNYGYTF. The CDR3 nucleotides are TGTGCCTGGATTCTAGGGGGGAACTATGGCTACACCTTC.

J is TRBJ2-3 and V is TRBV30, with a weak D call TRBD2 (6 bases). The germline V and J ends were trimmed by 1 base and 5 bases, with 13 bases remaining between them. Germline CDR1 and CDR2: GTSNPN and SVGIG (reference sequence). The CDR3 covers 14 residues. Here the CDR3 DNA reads TGTGCCTGGAGTGGGAGGGCCCGGGGAGATACGCAGTATTTT. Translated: CAWSGRARGDTQYF.